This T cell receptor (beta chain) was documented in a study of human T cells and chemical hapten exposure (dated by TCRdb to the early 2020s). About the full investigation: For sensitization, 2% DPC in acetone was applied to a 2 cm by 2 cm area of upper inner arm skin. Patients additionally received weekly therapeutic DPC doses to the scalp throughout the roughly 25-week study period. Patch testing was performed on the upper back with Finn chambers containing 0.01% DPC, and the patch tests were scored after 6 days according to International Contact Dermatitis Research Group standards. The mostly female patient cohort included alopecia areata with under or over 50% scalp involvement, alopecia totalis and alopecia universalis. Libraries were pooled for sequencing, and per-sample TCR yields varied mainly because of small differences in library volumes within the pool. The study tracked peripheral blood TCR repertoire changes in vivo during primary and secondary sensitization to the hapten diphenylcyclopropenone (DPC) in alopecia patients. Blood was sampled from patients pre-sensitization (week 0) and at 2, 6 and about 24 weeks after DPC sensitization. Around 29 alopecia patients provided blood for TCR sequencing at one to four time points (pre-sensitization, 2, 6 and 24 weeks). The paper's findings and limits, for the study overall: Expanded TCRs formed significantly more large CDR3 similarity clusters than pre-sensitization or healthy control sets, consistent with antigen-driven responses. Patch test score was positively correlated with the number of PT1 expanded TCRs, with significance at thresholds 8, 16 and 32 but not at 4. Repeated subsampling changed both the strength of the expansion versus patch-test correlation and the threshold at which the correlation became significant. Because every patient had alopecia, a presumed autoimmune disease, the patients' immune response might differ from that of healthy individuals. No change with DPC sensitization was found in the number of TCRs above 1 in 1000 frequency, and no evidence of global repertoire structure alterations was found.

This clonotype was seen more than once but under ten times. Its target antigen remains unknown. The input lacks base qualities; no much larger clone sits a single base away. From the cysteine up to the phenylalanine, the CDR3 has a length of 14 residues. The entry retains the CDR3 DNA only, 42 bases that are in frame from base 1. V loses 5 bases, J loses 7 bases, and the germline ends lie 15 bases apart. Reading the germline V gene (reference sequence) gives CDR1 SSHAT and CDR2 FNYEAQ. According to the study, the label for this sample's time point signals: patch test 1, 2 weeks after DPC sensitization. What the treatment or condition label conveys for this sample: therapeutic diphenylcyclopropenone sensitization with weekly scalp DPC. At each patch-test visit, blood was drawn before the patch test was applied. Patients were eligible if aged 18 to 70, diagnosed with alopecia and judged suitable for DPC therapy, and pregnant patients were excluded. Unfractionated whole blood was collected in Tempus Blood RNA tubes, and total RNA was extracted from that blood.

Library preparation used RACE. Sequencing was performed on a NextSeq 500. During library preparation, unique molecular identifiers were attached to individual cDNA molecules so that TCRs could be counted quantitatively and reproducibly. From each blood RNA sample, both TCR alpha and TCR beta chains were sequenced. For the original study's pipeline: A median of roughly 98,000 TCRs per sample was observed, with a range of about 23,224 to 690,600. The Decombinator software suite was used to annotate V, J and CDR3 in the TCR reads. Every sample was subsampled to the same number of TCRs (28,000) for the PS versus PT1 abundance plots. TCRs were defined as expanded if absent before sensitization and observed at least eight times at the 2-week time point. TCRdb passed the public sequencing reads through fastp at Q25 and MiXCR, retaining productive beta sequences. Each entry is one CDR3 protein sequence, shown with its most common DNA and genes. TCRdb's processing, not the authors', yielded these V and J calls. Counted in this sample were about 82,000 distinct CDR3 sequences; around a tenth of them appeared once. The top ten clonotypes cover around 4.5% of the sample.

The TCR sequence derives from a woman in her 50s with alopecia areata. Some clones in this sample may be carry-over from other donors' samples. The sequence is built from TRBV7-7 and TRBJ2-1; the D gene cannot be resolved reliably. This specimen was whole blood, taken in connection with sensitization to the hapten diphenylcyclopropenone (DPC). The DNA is TGTGCCAGCAGCCCTGGCCCCCCTCGAAATGAGCAGTTCTTC. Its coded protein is CASSPGPPRNEQFF.